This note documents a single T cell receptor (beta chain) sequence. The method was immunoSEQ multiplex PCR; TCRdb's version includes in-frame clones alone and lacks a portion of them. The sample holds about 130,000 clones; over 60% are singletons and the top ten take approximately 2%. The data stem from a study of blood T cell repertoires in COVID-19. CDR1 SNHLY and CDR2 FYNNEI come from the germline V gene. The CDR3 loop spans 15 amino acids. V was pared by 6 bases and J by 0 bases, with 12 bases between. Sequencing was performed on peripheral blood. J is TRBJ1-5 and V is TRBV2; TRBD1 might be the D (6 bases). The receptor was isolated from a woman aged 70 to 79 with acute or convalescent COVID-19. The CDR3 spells CASRLRDTSNQPQHF. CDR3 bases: TGTGCCAGCAGACTCCGGGACACTAGCAATCAGCCCCAGCATTTT. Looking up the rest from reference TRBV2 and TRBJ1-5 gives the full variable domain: EPEVTQTPSHQVTQMGQEVILRCVPISNHLYFYWYRQILGQKVEFLVSFYNNEISEKSEIFDDQFSVERPDGSNFTLKIRSTKLEDSAMYFCASRLRDTSNQPQHFGDGTRLSIL.